Listed below are T cell receptor beta chains from one sample, sequenced in a study of human CD8 memory T cell subsets. From the 5' RACE reads, TCRdb lists one entry per CDR3 protein and no DNA. The sample data list about 11,000 distinct CDR3 sequences. The sample consisted of CD8+ stem-like memory T cells (TSCM and TCM) sorted from PBMCs. The receptors were sampled from a human donor in good health. Both conserved end residues are part of each CDR3. Fields, in order: clone size, J gene, V gene, CDR3 protein. The size entry is marked missing in some rows and otherwise reads once, few, many or a size class.

>.|TRBJ2-7|TRBV5-5
CASSPTGGIAEQYF
>.|TRBJ2-7|TRBV19
CASSIVGHTSYEQYF
>.|TRBJ2-3|TRBV11-2
CASSFQWELADNTDTQYF
>medium-sized|TRBJ1-2|TRBV29-1
CSVRTGDDYGYTF
>medium-sized|TRBJ1-1|TRBV5-6
CASSLVNTEAFF
>.|TRBJ2-3|TRBV29-1
CSVDGQEVDTQYF
>.|TRBJ2-5|TRBV28
CASSSGTTGETQYF
>medium-sized|TRBJ1-1|TRBV5-1
CASRDRMNTEAFF
>.|TRBJ2-7|TRBV5-4
CASSLGEDYEQYF
>.|TRBJ2-1|TRBV5-6
CASSLDEGLAYNEQFF
>.|TRBJ2-1|TRBV11-2
CASSLGPGDYNEQFF
>.|TRBJ2-3|TRBV5-5
CASSLETGKITDTQYF
>.|TRBJ2-7|TRBV7-6
CASSLTGVRNEQYF
>.|TRBJ2-1|TRBV12-3/TRBV12-4
CASTETSGGLDEQFF
>medium-sized|TRBJ2-7|TRBV7-6
CASSPRGPYEQYF
>.|TRBJ2-1|TRBV28
CASSPQTSVQNNEQFF
>.|TRBJ2-1|TRBV7-9
CAILHHGLNYNEQFF
>.|TRBJ2-7|TRBV2
CASNTGTTYEQYF
>.|TRBJ2-5|TRBV11-2
CASSALEGSLETQYF
>.|TRBJ2-7|TRBV2
CASRTNRLEQYF
>.|TRBJ2-7|TRBV28
CASSLQQFPGVEQYF
>.|TRBJ2-7|TRBV20-1
CSARTQTSWYEQYF
>.|TRBJ1-1|TRBV12-3/TRBV12-4
CASSLWMNTEAFF
>.|TRBJ2-3|TRBV2
CASSEWVDTQYF
>.|TRBJ2-5|TRBV7-3
CASSSGGVETQYF
>.|TRBJ1-2|TRBV29-1
CSVEDPGWLGYTF
>.|TRBJ2-7|TRBV30
CAWSATLNEQYF
>.|TRBJ1-5|TRBV21-1
CASSGGRRGQPQHF
>.|TRBJ2-3|TRBV9
CASSGTDSTDTQYF
>.|TRBJ2-1|TRBV5-1
CASSLVGQGVMSSYNEQFF
>.|TRBJ2-5|TRBV2
CASRSSYQETQYF
>.|TRBJ1-1|TRBV7-2
CASSFGRAPEAFF
>.|TRBJ2-5|TRBV3-1
CASSQDRIAGVQETQYF
>.|TRBJ2-1|TRBV7-8
CASSLDPESGYNEQFF
>medium-sized|TRBJ1-1|TRBV7-3
CASSAGQGAFDTEAFF
>medium-sized|TRBJ1-5|TRBV27
CASSPATGRGNQPQHF
>medium-sized|TRBJ2-2|TRBV7-3
CASSSLDRGQDTGELFF
>.|TRBJ2-1|TRBV27
CASTITGHNEQFF
>medium-sized|TRBJ2-7|TRBV21-1
CASSKKRQPHYEQYF
>.|TRBJ2-7|TRBV6-6
CASSYLSDQRDEQYF
>.|TRBJ2-1|TRBV19
CASSAGTRYEQFF
>.|TRBJ2-3|TRBV15
CATSRDLASGGESDTQYF
>.|TRBJ2-1|TRBV14
CASSQGQGIYNEQFF
>large|TRBJ2-7|TRBV14
CASSQRQGVVYEQYF
>.|TRBJ1-3|TRBV20-1
CSARAVGGNTIYF